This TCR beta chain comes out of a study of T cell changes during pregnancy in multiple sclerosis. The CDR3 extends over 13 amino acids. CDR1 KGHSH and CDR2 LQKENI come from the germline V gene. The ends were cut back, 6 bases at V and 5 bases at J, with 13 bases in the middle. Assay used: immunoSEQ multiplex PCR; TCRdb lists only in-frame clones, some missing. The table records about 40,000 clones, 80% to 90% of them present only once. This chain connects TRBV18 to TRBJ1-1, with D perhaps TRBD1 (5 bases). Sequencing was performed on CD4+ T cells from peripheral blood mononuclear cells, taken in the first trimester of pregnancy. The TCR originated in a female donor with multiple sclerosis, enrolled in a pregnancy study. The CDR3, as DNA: TGTGCCAGCTCCCCCTCTAGGGGTACTGAAGCTTTCTTT. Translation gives CASSPSRGTEAFF. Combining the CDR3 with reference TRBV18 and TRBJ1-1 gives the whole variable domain NAGVMQNPRHLVRRRGQEARLRCSPMKGHSHVYWYRQLPEEGLKFMVYLQKENIIDESGMPKERFSAEFPKEGPSILRIQQVVRGDSAAYFCASSPSRGTEAFFGQGTRLTVV.